This TCR beta chain was identified during a study of radiotherapy plus CTLA-4 blockade in lung cancer. At the level of the study: In roughly 19% of patients, objective responses were seen; about 30% had disease control.

Those with chemo-refractory metastatic non-small-cell lung cancer were treated with focal radiation combined with CTLA-4 blockade using ipilimumab. The repertoire was sequenced with immunoSEQ multiplex PCR; TCRdb's copy has only in-frame clones and lacks some. The sample lists roughly 90,000 clones, roughly 88% seen once, with 4.9% in the top ten. This clone was observed a few times. Looked up from germline, CDR1 is MNHEY and CDR2 is SVGAGI. This CDR3 has 16 residues. Between the trimmed V and J ends, which lost 0 bases and 6 bases, there was a span of 17 bases. This sequence joins TRBV6-5 and TRBJ1-2, with TRBD1 as a possible D gene (6 bases). This sequence was found in a human donor with non-small cell lung cancer that progressed on radiotherapy plus ipilimumab. The sample in question was peripheral blood, obtained from a patient treated with radiotherapy plus ipilimumab. As DNA, the CDR3 is TGTGCCAGCAGTTACTCGGGGGTGGGGGCCAGTGATGGCTACACCTTC. Its protein is CASSYSGVGASDGYTF.